This T cell receptor beta chain was captured in a study of blood T cell repertoires in COVID-19. As for the study in general: Acute-phase and convalescent COVID-19 samples originated in the United States, Italy and Spain. Sources were T cells, B-cell-depleted T cells, or PBMCs; the material itself was cDNA or gDNA.

This CDR3 region has 16 residues. The germline gives CDR1 MNHEY, CDR2 SMNVEV (reference sequence). The junction had 14 bases not matched to a gene; V was cut back by 7 bases and J by 7 bases. Assay: immunoSEQ multiplex PCR; the TCRdb copy retains only in-frame clones and omits some. Found here are hundreds of thousands of clones, around nine tenths of them singletons; the top ten hold about 1.7%. The rearrangement uses TRBV27 and TRBJ2-3, with 10 nucleotides matching TRBD2. Sequencing input: peripheral blood. The sequence was obtained from a woman aged 60-75 years who had recovered from COVID-19. The CDR3 here is CASTQSPSGGTHTQYF. The CDR3 coding sequence is TGTGCCAGCACCCAGTCCCCTAGCGGGGGAACTCATACGCAGTATTTT.